The 16 T cell receptor beta chains below all came from one sample that was sequenced in a study of T cell repertoires in ileal Crohn's disease. TCRdb's copy holds only in-frame clones and misses some; the assay was immunoSEQ multiplex PCR. The profile shows 13,000 to 15,000 clones, roughly 70% of them singletons. The sequenced sample consisted of ileal tissue. The origin of the receptors is an adult with Crohn's disease.

The gene calls are TRBV5-1 and TRBJ2-3; the D gene is possibly TRBD1 (5 bases). Trimming left V 4 bases short and J 2 bases short, with 14 bases between. This CDR3 region has 15 residues. Germline V CDR1 and CDR2: SGHRS, YFSETQ. The CDR3, as DNA: TGCGCCAGCAGCGTCTGGGGCGCCTCCACAGATACGCAGTATTTT. This translates into CASSVWGASTDTQYF.

The chain joins TRBV21-1 to TRBJ2-2. TRBV21-1 is a known pseudogene. This CDR3 has 17 residues. The CDR3 DNA sequence: TGTGCCAGCAGCAAATGGGGGACCGCCTGGGACACCGGGGAGCTGTTTTTT. Translation: CASSKWGTAWDTGELFF.

The CDR3 reads CASTGQFNSPLHF. For the CDR3, the DNA is TGTGCCAGCACTGGACAATTTAATTCACCCCTCCACTTT. The chain joins TRBV6-6 to TRBJ1-6, with TRBD1 as a possible D gene (5 bases). The germline V gene has CDR1 MNHNY and CDR2 SVGAGI (reference sequence). This CDR3 spans 13 amino acids. V was pared by 7 bases and J by 6 bases, with 10 bases between.

The chain recombines TRBV5-1 with TRBJ2-6; D perhaps matches TRBD2 (7 bases). The V end was cut by 7 bases, the J end by 1 base, with 15 bases between. Per the germline V gene, CDR1 is SGHRS and CDR2 is YFSETQ. The CDR3 sequence is 16 residues long. CDR3 DNA sequence: TGCGCCAGCTCCCTCGGGGGGCTTTCTGGGGCCAACGTCCTGACTTTC. Its translation is CASSLGGLSGANVLTF.

This clone was detected once. This chain links TRBV28 with TRBJ1-2, with unresolved D. The CDR3 extends over 14 amino acids. Germline V lookup: CDR1 MDHEN, CDR2 SYDVKM. V shed 3 bases and J shed 4 bases, with 12 bases lying between them. In DNA, the CDR3 is TGTGCCAGCAGTTTTCAGTTCCAGCTCTATGGCTACACCTTC. This codes for CASSFQFQLYGYTF.

This clone is medium-sized (0.01 to 0.1%) within its sample. The chain joins TRBV18 to TRBJ1-2; TRBD1 might be the D (6 bases). With 5 bases removed from V and 6 bases from J, the gap between germline ends came to 16 bases. Per the germline V gene, CDR1 is KGHSH and CDR2 is LQKENI. The CDR3 has 14 amino acids. The CDR3 coding sequence is TGTGCCAGCTCAAAGGAAACAGGGAGGGATGGCTACACCTTC. Residues: CASSKETGRDGYTF.

The chain joins TRBV15 to TRBJ1-1; possible D gene TRBD1, 5 bases. The CDR3 is 14 residues long. Trimming removed 2 bases at V and 1 base at J, with 8 bases between. Germline V gene sequence: CDR1 LNHNV, CDR2 YYDKDF (reference sequence). The chain's CDR3 is CATSRFTGNTEAFF. For the CDR3, the DNA is TGTGCCACCAGCAGATTTACAGGGAACACTGAAGCTTTCTTT.

In this sample, this clone is medium-sized. The V and J genes are TRBV19 and TRBJ1-5; TRBD1 aligns across 12 bases. The CDR3 contains 15 residues. J gave up 7 bases and V 4 bases, and 5 bases lay outside the gene matches. Germline CDR1 LNHDA, CDR2 SQIVND (reference sequence). The CDR3 sequence: CASSTGTGGEQPQHF. The DNA of the CDR3 is TGTGCCAGTAGTACAGGGACAGGGGGCGAACAGCCCCAGCATTTT.

This chain connects TRBV29-1 to TRBJ1-5; 7 bases are a match to TRBD1. The CDR3 loop spans 16 amino acids. Germline values: CDR1 SQVTM, CDR2 ANQGSEA. V trimming: 5 bases; J trimming: 0 bases; junction bases outside the gene matches: 10. The CDR3 DNA sequence: TGCAGCGTTACCTCGGGACAGTCGGATAGCAATCAGCCCCAGCATTTT. Its translation: CSVTSGQSDSNQPQHF.

The rearrangement links TRBV19 to TRBJ2-3; 10 nucleotides align to TRBD2. The CDR3 has 14 residues. Germline-derived CDR1 and CDR2 are LNHDA and SQIVND (reference sequence). Trimming took 2 bases from V and 7 from J; bases not matched to a gene: 3. The CDR3 DNA reads TGTGCCAGTAGTATACTAGCGGGGGTAAATACGCAGTATTTT. This translates into CASSILAGVNTQYF.

This clone was seen only a few times. The rearrangement uses TRBV5-1 and TRBJ2-7, with 8 bases that match TRBD2. The V and J ends lost 0 bases and 3 bases, in that order; junction bases with no gene match: 8. Germline CDR1 and CDR2: SGHRS and YFSETQ. The CDR3 consists of 16 residues. Here the CDR3 DNA reads TGCGCCAGCAGCTTGGCCAACGCGGGGGGCCGCTACGAGCAGTACTTC. Translating it yields CASSLANAGGRYEQYF.

The rearrangement joins TRBV6-6 to TRBJ2-3; TRBD1 aligns across 7 bases. V shed 6 bases and J 4 bases; nucleotides not matched to a gene: 7. The CDR3 is made up of 14 amino acids. Germline lookup yields CDR1 MNHNY and CDR2 SVGAGI (reference sequence). The CDR3 sequence: CASSTGTEADTQYF. The DNA for the CDR3 is TGTGCCAGCAGCACCGGGACAGAGGCAGATACGCAGTATTTT.

V and J are TRBV10-3 and TRBJ2-5; a weak D match, TRBD1 (8 bases). V gave up 3 bases and J gave up 5 bases, with 22 bases separating them. Germline-derived CDR1 and CDR2 are ENHRY and SYGVKD. CDR3 length: 17 amino acids. In DNA form, the CDR3 reads TGTGCCATCAGTGAAAAGATAACACAGGGGGGGTCTGAGACCCAGTACTTC. It encodes CAISEKITQGGSETQYF.

The chain is built from TRBV6-9 and TRBJ2-1, with D possibly TRBD2 on 6 matching bases. Trimming removed 3 bases from V and 15 bases from J, with 15 bases in between. Germline CDR1 and CDR2: MNHGY and SVAAGI. This CDR3 contains 12 residues. CDR3: CASSYSGGRWFF. The CDR3 coding sequence is TGTGCCAGCAGTTACTCTGGAGGGAGGTGGTTCTTC.

This chain links TRBV27 with TRBJ2-1; 12 bases agree with TRBD1. Per the germline V gene, CDR1 is MNHEY and CDR2 is SMNVEV (reference sequence). The CDR3 totals 16 residues. V lost 3 bases and J lost 4; bases outside the gene matches: 4. The CDR3 is CASSFKGQGAYNEQFF. The CDR3 DNA reads as TGTGCCAGCAGTTTCAAGGGACAGGGGGCGTACAATGAGCAGTTCTTC.

V usage is TRBV9 and J usage is TRBJ2-7; D remains unclear. Germline V gene lookup returns CDR1 SGDLS and CDR2 YYNGEE. Trimming cost V 4 bases and J 3 bases, with 14 bases left between them. The CDR3 contains 14 residues. The CDR3 bases are TGTGCCAGCAGCCCCAGTGATGGCTACTACGAGCAGTACTTC. This sequence encodes CASSPSDGYYEQYF.